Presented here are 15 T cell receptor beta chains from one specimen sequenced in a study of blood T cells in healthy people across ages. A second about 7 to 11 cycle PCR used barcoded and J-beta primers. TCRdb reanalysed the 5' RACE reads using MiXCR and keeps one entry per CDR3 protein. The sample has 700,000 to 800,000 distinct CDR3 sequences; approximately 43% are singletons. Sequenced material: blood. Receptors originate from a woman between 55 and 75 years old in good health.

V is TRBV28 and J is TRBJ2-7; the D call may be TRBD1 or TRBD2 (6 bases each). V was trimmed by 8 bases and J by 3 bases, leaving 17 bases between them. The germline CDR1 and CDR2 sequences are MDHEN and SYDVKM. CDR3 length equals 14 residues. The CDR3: CASSRGAEYYEQYF. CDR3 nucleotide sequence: TGTGCCAGCTCTAGGGGGGCAGAATACTACGAGCAGTACTTC. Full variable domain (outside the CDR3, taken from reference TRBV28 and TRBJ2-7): DVKVTQSSRYLVKRTGEKVFLECVQDMDHENMFWYRQDPGLGLRLIYFSYDVKMKEKGDIPEGYSVSREKKERFSLILESASTNQTSMYLCASSRGAEYYEQYFGPGTRLTVT.

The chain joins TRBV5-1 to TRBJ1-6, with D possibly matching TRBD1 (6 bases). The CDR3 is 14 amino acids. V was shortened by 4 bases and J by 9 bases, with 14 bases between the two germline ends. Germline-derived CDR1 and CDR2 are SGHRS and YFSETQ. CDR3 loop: CASSLQGERSPLHF. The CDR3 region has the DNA TGCGCCAGCAGCCTACAGGGCGAGCGTTCACCCCTCCACTTT.

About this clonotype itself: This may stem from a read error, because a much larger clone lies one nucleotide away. CDR3 DNA sequence: TGTGCCAGTAACAGCGGCTATAGGGGCTACAATGAGCAGTTCTTC. Protein sequence: CASNSGYRGYNEQFF. V is TRBV9 and J is TRBJ2-1; either TRBD1 or TRBD2 may fit D (5 bases each). This CDR3 is built from 15 residues. V lost 8 bases, J lost 3 bases, and 18 bases lay in between. Germline CDR1 SGDLS, CDR2 YYNGEE.

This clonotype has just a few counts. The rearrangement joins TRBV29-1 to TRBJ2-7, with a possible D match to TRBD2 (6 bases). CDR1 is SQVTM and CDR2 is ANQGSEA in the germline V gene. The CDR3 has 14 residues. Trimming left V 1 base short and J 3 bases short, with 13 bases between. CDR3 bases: TGCAGCGTTGAAGGGCGGGGAGGACACTACGAGCAGTACTTC. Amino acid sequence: CSVEGRGGHYEQYF.

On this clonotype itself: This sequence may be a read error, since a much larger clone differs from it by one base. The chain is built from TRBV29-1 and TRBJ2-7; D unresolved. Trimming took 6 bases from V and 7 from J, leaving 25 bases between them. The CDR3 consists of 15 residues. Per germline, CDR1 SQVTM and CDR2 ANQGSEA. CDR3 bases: TGCAGCGTCGTTGCCGGGTCGCGTCTATACAATGAGCAGTACTTC. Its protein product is CSVVAGSRLYNEQYF.

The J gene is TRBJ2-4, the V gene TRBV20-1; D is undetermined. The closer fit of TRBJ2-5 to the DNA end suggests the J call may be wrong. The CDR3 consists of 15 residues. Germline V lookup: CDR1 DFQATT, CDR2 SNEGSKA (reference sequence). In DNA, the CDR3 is TGCAGTGCTAGAGATCTCGGAACGAAAAAAGAGACCCAGTACTTC. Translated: CSARDLGTKKETQYF.

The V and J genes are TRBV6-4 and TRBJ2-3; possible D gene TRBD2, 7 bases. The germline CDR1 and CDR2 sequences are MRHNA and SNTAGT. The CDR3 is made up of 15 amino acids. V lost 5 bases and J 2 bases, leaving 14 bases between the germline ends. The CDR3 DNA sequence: TGTGCCAGCAGTAGGGAGGGGGGGCACACAGATACGCAGTATTTT. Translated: CASSREGGHTDTQYF.

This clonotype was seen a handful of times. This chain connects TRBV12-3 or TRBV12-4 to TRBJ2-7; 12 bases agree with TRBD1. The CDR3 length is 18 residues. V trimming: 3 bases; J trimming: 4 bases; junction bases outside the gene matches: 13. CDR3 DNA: TGTGCCAGCAGTTTGGCGTCTCCGGGGACAGGGGGCAAATACGAGCAGTACTTC. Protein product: CASSLASPGTGGKYEQYF.

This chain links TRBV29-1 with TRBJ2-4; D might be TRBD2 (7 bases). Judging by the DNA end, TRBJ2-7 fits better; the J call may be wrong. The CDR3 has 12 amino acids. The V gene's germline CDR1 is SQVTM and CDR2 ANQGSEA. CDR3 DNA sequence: TGCAGCGTTGGAGGGGGGGTCAGCGAGCAGTACTTC. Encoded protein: CSVGGGVSEQYF.

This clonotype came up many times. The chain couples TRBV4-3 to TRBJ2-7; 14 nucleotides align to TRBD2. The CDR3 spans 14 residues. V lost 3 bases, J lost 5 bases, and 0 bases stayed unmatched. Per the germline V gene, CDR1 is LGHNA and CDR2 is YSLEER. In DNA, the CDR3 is TGCGCCAGCAGCCAGGGACTAGCGGGAGACGAGCAGTACTTC. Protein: CASSQGLAGDEQYF.

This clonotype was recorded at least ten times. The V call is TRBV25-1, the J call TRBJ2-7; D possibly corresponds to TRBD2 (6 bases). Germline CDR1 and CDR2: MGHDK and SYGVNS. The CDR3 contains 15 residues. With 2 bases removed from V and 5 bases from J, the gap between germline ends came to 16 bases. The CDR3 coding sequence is TGTGCCAGCAGTGAAACGGGAGAAGGTTGGGACGAGCAGTACTTC. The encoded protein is CASSETGEGWDEQYF.

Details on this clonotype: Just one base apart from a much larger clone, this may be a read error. The CDR3 loop is CSVVGLAFHNEQFF. In nucleotides, the CDR3 is TGCAGCGTTGTGGGACTAGCGTTTCACAATGAGCAGTTCTTC. The rearrangement links TRBV29-1 to TRBJ2-1; 10 nucleotides agree with TRBD2. The CDR3 is made up of 14 amino acids. Germline V gene sequence: CDR1 SQVTM, CDR2 ANQGSEA. Trimming cost V 4 bases and J 5 bases; bases outside gene matches: 5.

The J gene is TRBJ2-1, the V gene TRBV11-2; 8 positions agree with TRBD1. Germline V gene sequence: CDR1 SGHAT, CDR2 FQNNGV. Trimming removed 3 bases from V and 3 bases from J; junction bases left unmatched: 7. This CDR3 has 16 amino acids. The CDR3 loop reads CASSFSDREDYNEQFF. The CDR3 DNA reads TGTGCCAGCAGCTTCTCGGACAGGGAGGACTACAATGAGCAGTTCTTC.

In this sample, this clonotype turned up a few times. The CDR3, as DNA: TGTGCCAGCAGCCCCTCGGGGAACTATGGCTACACCTTC. This codes for CASSPSGNYGYTF. The gene calls are TRBV6-6 and TRBJ1-2; D not resolved. In germline, CDR1 is MNHNY, CDR2 SVGAGI (reference sequence). The CDR3 runs 13 residues. V was pared by 6 bases and J by 2 bases, with 10 bases between.

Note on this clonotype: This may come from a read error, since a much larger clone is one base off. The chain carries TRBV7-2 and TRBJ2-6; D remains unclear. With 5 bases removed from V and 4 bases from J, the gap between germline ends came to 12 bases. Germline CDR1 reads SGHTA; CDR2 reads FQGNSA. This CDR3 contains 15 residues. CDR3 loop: CASSLNLLGANVLTF. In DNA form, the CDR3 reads TGTGCCAGCAGCCTGAACCTCCTGGGGGCCAACGTCCTGACTTTC.